Reported below is one TCR beta chain. No antigen is known for it. There are no base qualities to consult, and no much larger clone falls within one base. There are 12 amino acids in the CDR3, from cysteine to phenylalanine inclusive. The entry retains the CDR3 DNA only, 36 bases that are in frame from base 1. From the germline V gene, CDR1 is SQVTM and CDR2 is ANQGSEA. The trim is 3 bases for V and 6 bases for J, with a gap of 11 bases between the germline ends. The CDR3 regions of human TCRbeta chains were analyzed by immunosequencing. In the source study's methods: TCRs in the repertoires were matched against a reference library of SARS-CoV-2-specific TCRs that had been generated with the MIRA antigen-specificity platform. Breadth meant the fraction of unique TCRs that were SARS-CoV-2-associated, whereas depth meant the fraction of total T cells that were SARS-CoV-2-associated. Using the MIRA data, every spike-specific TCR was mapped to the spike region that the TCR reacted to and assigned to either a CD4 or a CD8 class. Log10-transformed breadth and depth values were compared by one-way ANOVA with Sidak's multiple comparisons tests. In its TCRdb copy, this immuneACCESS table keeps in-frame sequences only and misses some clones. Where compared with another copy, unresolved V genes explain less than half of these, and the others have no known cause. D and trimming were read from the DNA, whereas the V and J calls and clone size are those reported in that table. A total of tens of thousands of clones appear in this sample, over 75% of them only once. The ten biggest clones cover about 12% of the sample.

In the paper's terms, the time point label means: about 28 days (+/-7) after the second vaccine dose. AZD1222 recipients given second doses at about 4 weeks or at about 12 weeks were pooled, since spike-specific TCR depth and breadth were not found to differ between the two schedules. The vaccinee samples were drawn from two UK trials, COV001 and COV002, one of which was a single-blind randomized controlled phase 2/3 trial testing AZD1222 (ChAdOx1 nCoV-19) in healthy adults. For TCRbeta chain sequencing, PBMC samples from trial participants were taken at day 0 and at day 28 after the second dose. This sample stems from a study of T cell responses to AZD1222 COVID-19 vaccine (dated by TCRdb to the early 2020s). About the full investigation: TCR sequencing covered over 230 trial participants: around 210 given two doses of AZD1222 and about 26 given two doses of MenACWY control vaccine. Trial participants were enrolled into age subgroups of 18-55, 56-69 and 70-plus years, which contained 148, 28 and 57 TCR-sequenced participants, respectively. On the study overall, not on this receptor specifically: Participants were mostly white British, with more females than males. The authors suggested clonal diversity may have been underestimated. Because no day 14 peak-response samples were available, repertoires were characterized only after the peak T cell response. The vaccine-associated CD4 TCRs covered the entire spike protein, and the dominant responses fell in regions 160-218 and 743-854. Conclusions about previously exposed vaccinees are limited, since just five to seven AZD1222 recipients were seropositive for SARS-CoV-2 at baseline. After two AZD1222 doses, both the breadth and the depth of spike-specific TCRs were significantly higher than at day 0 and than in MenACWY recipients. In the small 56-69-year group, the increase in depth fell short of significance, most likely because of low power. Reportedly, close to half of the unique spike-specific TCRs recognized epitopes lying outside the regions that are mutated in the B.1.351 and B.1.1.7 variants.

The sample in question was peripheral blood, obtained 28 days after the second AZD1222 dose. The TCR sequence derives from an adult who received the AZD1222 COVID-19 vaccine. This chain joins TRBV29-1 to TRBJ1-1; the D gene cannot be named for sure. The CDR3 amino acid sequence is: CSVDSEGPEAFF. Read as DNA, the sequence is TGCAGCGTTGATAGTGAAGGGCCTGAAGCTTTCTTT.